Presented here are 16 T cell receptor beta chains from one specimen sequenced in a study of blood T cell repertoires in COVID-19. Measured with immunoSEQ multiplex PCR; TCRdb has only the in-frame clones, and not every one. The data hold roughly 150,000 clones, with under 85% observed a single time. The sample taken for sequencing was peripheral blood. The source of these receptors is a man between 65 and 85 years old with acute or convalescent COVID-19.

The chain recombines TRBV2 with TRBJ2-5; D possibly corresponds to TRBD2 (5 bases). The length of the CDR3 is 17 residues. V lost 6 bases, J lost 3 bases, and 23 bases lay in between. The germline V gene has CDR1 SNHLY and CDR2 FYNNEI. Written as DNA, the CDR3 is TGTGCCAGCAGCTCCGGACTCGCCCGCAGGAGAGAAGAGACCCAGTACTTC. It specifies CASSSGLARRREETQYF.

Here the CDR3 reads CAISRTGDYEAFF. CDR3 bases: TGTGCCATCAGTCGGACAGGCGACTACGAAGCTTTCTTT. The genes are TRBV10-3 and TRBJ1-1; 7 positions match TRBD1. Losses at the gene ends were 5 bases for V and 8 bases for J; bases not matched to a gene: 8. CDR1 ENHRY and CDR2 SYGVKD come from the germline V gene. The CDR3 has 13 amino acids.

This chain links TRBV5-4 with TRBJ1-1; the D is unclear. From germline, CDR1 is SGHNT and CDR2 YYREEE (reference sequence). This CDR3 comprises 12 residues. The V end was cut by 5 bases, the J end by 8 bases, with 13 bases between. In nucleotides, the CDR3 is TGTGCCAGCAGGATCAATGAGGGCGAAGCTTTCTTT. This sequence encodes CASRINEGEAFF. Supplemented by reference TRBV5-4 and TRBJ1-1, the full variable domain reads ETGVTQSPTHLIKTRGQQVTLRCSSQSGHNTVSWYQQALGQGPQFIFQYYREEENGRGNFPPRFSGLQFPNYSSELNVNALELDDSALYLCASRINEGEAFFGQGTRLTVV.

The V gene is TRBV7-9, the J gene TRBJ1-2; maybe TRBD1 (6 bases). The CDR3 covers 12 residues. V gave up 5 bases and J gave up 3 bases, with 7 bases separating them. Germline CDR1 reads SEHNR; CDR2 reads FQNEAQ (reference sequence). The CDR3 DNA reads TGTGCCAGCAGCCCAGGGGACTATGGCTACACCTTC. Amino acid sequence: CASSPGDYGYTF.

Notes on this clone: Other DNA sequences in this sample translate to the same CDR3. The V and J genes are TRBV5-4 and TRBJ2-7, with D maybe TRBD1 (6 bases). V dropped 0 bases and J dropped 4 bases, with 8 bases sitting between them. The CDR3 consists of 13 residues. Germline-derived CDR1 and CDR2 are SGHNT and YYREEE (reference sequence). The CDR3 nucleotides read TGTGCCAGCAGCTTGGACAGGGCTTACGAGCAGTACTTC. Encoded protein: CASSLDRAYEQYF.

The CDR3 reads CASSYLPEQPQHF. The CDR3 region has the DNA TGTGCCAGCAGTTACTTGCCGGAGCAGCCCCAGCATTTT. This chain joins TRBV6-2 or TRBV6-3 and TRBJ1-5; D call uncertain. Trimming took 1 base from V and 7 from J, leaving 8 bases between them. The CDR3 loop spans 13 amino acids. The germline CDR1 and CDR2 sequences are MNHEY and SVGEGT.

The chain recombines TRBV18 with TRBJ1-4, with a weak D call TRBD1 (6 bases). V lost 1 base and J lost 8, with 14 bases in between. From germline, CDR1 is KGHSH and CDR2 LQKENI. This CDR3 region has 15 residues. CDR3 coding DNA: TGTGCCAGCTCACCACGGACAGCGTCAGGCGAAAAACTGTTTTTT. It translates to CASSPRTASGEKLFF.

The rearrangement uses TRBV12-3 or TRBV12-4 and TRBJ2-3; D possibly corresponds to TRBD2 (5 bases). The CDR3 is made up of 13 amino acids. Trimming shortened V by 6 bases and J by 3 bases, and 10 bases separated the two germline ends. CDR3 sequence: CASRKRPTDTQYF. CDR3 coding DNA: TGTGCCAGCAGGAAGCGGCCGACAGATACGCAGTATTTT.

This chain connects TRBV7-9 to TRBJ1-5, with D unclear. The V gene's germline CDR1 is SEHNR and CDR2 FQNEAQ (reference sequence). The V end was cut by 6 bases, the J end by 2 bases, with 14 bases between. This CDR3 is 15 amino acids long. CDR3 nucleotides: TGTGCCAGCAGTCCAGAACGAAACGGCAATCAGCCCCAGCATTTT. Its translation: CASSPERNGNQPQHF.

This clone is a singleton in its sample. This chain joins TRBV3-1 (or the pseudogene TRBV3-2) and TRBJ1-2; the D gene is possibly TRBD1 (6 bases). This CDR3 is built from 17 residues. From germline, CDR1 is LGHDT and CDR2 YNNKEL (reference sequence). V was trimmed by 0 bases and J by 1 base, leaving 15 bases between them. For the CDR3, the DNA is TGTGCCAGCAGCCAAGAAGGGACACAGGATTTTAACTATGGCTACACCTTC. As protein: CASSQEGTQDFNYGYTF.

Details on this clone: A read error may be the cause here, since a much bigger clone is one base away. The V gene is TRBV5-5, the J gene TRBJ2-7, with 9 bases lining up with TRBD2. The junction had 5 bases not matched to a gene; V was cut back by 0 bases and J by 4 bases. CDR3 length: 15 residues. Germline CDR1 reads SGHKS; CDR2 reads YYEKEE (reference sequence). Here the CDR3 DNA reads TGTGCCAGCAGCTTGGGACTAGCGGAGGGATACGAGCAGTACTTC. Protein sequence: CASSLGLAEGYEQYF. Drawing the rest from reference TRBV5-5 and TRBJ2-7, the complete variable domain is DAGVTQSPTHLIKTRGQQVTLRCSPISGHKSVSWYQQVLGQGPQFIFQYYEKEERGRGNFPDRFSARQFPNYSSELNVNALLLGDSALYLCASSLGLAEGYEQYFGPGTRLTVT.

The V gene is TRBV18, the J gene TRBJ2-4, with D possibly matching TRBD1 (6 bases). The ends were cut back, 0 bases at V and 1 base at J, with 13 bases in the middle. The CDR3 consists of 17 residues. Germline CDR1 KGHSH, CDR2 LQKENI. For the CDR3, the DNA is TGTGCCAGCTCACCACCGCGCAGGGGAGAGGCCAAAAACATTCAGTACTTC. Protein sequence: CASSPPRRGEAKNIQYF.

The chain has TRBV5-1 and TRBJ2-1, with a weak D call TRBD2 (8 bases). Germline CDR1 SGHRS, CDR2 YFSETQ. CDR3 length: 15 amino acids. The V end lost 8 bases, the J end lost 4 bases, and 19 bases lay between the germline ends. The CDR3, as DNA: TGCGCCAGAAAACTAGCGGACAGGAGGTACAATGAGCAGTTCTTC. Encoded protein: CARKLADRRYNEQFF.

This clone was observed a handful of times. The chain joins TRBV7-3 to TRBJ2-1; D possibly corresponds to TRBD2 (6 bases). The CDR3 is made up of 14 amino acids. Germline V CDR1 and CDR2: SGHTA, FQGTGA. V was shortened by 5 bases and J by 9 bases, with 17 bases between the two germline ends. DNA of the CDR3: TGTGCCAGCAGCCCCCTTCCTAGCGACAGTGAGCAGTTCTTC. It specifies CASSPLPSDSEQFF.

The CDR3 DNA sequence: TGTGCCAGCAGTCTCAGCGGAGTTAACACCGGGGAGCTGTTTTTT. Amino acids: CASSLSGVNTGELFF. The chain joins TRBV6-5 to TRBJ2-2; perhaps TRBD2 as D (5 bases). The V gene lost 5 bases and the J gene lost 2 bases, with 12 bases spanning the gap. Germline V gene data show CDR1 as MNHEY and CDR2 as SVGAGI. The CDR3 totals 15 residues.

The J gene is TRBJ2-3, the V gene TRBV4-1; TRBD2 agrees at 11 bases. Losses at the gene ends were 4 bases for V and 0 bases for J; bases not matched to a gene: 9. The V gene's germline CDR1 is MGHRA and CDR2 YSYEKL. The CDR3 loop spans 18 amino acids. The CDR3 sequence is CASSRRLGLAESTDTQYF. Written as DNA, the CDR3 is TGCGCCAGCAGCCGAAGACTGGGACTAGCGGAAAGCACAGATACGCAGTATTTT.